Listed below are T cell receptor beta chains from one sample, sequenced in a study of blood T cell repertoires in COVID-19. Profiling relied on immunoSEQ multiplex PCR, and the TCRdb table lists in-frame clones only, not all of them. Counted here are approximately 200,000 clones, 80% to 90% occurring once; the ten biggest clones make up around 10%. Sequenced input: PBMCs or T cells enriched from blood (not recorded which). The receptors here all came from a young man with acute COVID-19. CDR3s include the opening cysteine and the closing phenylalanine or tryptophan. The D gene is left open where the match is weak. Clone size is not always given. Where it is, it says once, few, many or a class for expanded clones.

J gene | D gene | V gene | clone size | CDR3 DNA | CDR3 protein
TRBJ1-2 | NA | TRBV19 | NA | TGTGCCAGTAGCCCGGGGGGGGCCTACCTCTCTAACTATGGCTACACCTTC | CASSPGGAYLSNYGYTF
TRBJ2-3 | NA | TRBV5-6 | NA | TGTGCCAGCAGCTTGCAGTGGACAGATACGCAGTATTTT | CASSLQWTDTQYF
TRBJ2-7 | TRBD2 | TRBV4-1 | NA | TGCGCCAGCAGCCAAGACGGGACTAGCGGCGAGCAGTACTTC | CASSQDGTSGEQYF
TRBJ1-1 | NA | TRBV28 | NA | TGTGCCAGCAGTTTAGGTCGGGTGTCTGAAGCTTTCTTT | CASSLGRVSEAFF
TRBJ1-1 | NA | TRBV11-3 | NA | TGTGCCAGCAGCCAGGGTGGGGGGTTGATAATGAACACTGAAGCTTTCTTT | CASSQGGGLIMNTEAFF
TRBJ2-5 | NA | TRBV7-2 | NA | TGTGCCAGCAGCTTCAGACCCAGCCGGGAGGAGACCCAGTACTTC | CASSFRPSREETQYF
TRBJ2-7 | NA | TRBV6-5 | NA | TGTGCCAGCAGTTACGGCCCGGGGACCTACGAGCAGTACTTC | CASSYGPGTYEQYF
TRBJ1-5 | NA | TRBV28 | once | TGTGCCAGCTCTTCGGGGGGACAGCCCCAGCATTTT | CASSSGGQPQHF
TRBJ1-2 | NA | TRBV6-5 | once | TGTGCCAGCAGTTACGGCGGGGAGGATTATGGCTACACCTTC | CASSYGGEDYGYTF
TRBJ2-1 | TRBD2 | TRBV20-1 | NA | TGCAGTGCTAGTCGTGCCCCGGGCCTAGCGGCGAAGCCTTACAATGAGCAGTTCTTC | CSASRAPGLAAKPYNEQFF
TRBJ1-4 | TRBD1 | TRBV28 | once | TGTGCCAGCAGTTCCCAGGGGGGAAGTGAAAAACTGTTTTTT | CASSSQGGSEKLFF
TRBJ2-3 | TRBD2 | TRBV4-1 | NA | TGCGCCAGCAGCCAATTTCGGGGGGTCACAGATACGCAGTATTTT | CASSQFRGVTDTQYF
TRBJ1-5 | NA | TRBV6-5 | NA | TGTGCCAGCAGTTATGATCTAAATCAGCCCCAGCATTTT | CASSYDLNQPQHF
TRBJ1-2 | TRBD1 | TRBV30 | few | TGTGCCTGGAGTGTACAGGGGGACTATGGCTACACCTTC | CAWSVQGDYGYTF
TRBJ1-1 | NA | TRBV28 | NA | TGTGCCAGCAGTCCCATCCCCCGGAGTCGGCACACTGAAGCTTTCTTT | CASSPIPRSRHTEAFF
TRBJ2-1 | TRBD2 | TRBV19 | NA | TGTGCCAGTAGCCATCCTAGCGGAGAATCCTACAATGAGCAGTTCTTC | CASSHPSGESYNEQFF
TRBJ2-1 | NA | TRBV10-2 | NA | TGCGCCAGCAGACCTACAGGCCCCAGCTCCTACAATGAGCAGTTCTTC | CASRPTGPSSYNEQFF
TRBJ2-1 | TRBD1 | TRBV3-1/TRBV3-2 | NA | TGTGCCAGCAGCCCTCCCGGGACAGGGGTAAGGGTCAATGAGCAGTTCTTC | CASSPPGTGVRVNEQFF
TRBJ1-6 | NA | TRBV6-5 | NA | TGTGCCAGCAGTCCCCGGGGGAATTCACCCCTCCACTTT | CASSPRGNSPLHF